This T cell receptor (beta chain) was documented in a study of cytomegalovirus exposure and HLA in healthy donors. Study-wide points: Accurate prediction of most subjects' HLA-A and HLA-B alleles from TCR beta sequences was reported.

With regard to this clone: Its cognate antigen is unknown.

PCR employed 60 Vbeta and 13 Jbeta primers. Profiling relied on immunoSEQ multiplex PCR, and the TCRdb table lists in-frame clones only, not all of them. Seen here are around 150,000 clones, 73% observed once, and the top ten hold 13% to 15%. The V gene's germline CDR1 is LNHDA and CDR2 SQIVND (reference sequence). The V gene lost 7 bases and the J gene lost 3 bases, with 13 bases spanning the gap. CDR3 size: 14 residues. The source is a human donor in good health. Source material: PBMCs. The chain joins TRBV19 to TRBJ1-3; weak D call: TRBD1 (5 bases). CDR3 region: CASIRGGYGNTIYF. The CDR3 nucleotides read TGTGCCAGTATCCGGGGGGGGTATGGAAACACCATATATTTT.